The sample holds many counts of the clone carrying this TCR beta chain. Its antigen is as yet unknown. The CDR3 contains 22 residues. Germline V gene lookup returns CDR1 MGHRA and CDR2 YSYEKL. V lost 0 bases, J lost 8 bases, and 21 bases stayed unmatched. The sample belongs to a study of blood T cells in healthy people across ages. Each donor was a healthy Caucasian individual from Russia, aged 6 to 90. Study-level results: The donors' CMV status was not determined, possibly confounding changes in expanded clonotypes. Per million T cells, TCR beta diversity dropped roughly linearly as age increased. Diversity was higher, and naive CD4+ cells more numerous, in long-lived donors than in aged donors.

A second PCR, run for roughly 7 to 12 cycles, used a sample-barcoded 5' primer plus a J-beta primer mix. One entry per CDR3 protein, called by TCRdb with MiXCR from the 5' RACE reads. The sample carries roughly 500,000 distinct CDR3 sequences, roughly a quarter recorded once. This TCR derives from a woman in her 70s in good health. This chain joins TRBV4-1 and TRBJ2-4; 14 bases map to TRBD2. The sample consisted of blood. In DNA form, the CDR3 reads TGCGCCAGCAGCCAAGATCGCCCGGGACTAGCGGGGGCCTACGCCGGGCATCACATTCAGTACTTC. Protein: CASSQDRPGLAGAYAGHHIQYF.